The 22 T cell receptor beta chains reported below all come from one sample, sequenced in a study of CD4 and CD8 cells across lung adenocarcinoma regions. TCRdb re-derived calls from the PCR reads in MiXCR, one entry per CDR3 protein. The sample carries tens of thousands of distinct CDR3 sequences, around 51% recorded once. The sequencing sample was made of CD8+ T cells from the center of a lung tumor. Receptor source: a female donor with lung adenocarcinoma. The CD4 and CD8 labels of this study may be unreliable.

J is TRBJ2-1 and V is TRBV10-3, with 7 bases identical to TRBD2. CDR3 length: 14 amino acids. Germline-derived CDR1 and CDR2 are ENHRY and SYGVKD. The V gene end was trimmed by 4 bases and the J gene end by 10 bases; junction bases not matched to a gene: 10. CDR3 sequence reads: CAISGGGIGWEQFF. The CDR3 DNA reads as TGTGCCATCAGTGGGGGGGGAATAGGTTGGGAGCAGTTCTTC.

This chain connects TRBV6-1 to TRBJ2-2, with a possible D match to TRBD1 (6 bases). The tail of the sequence fits TRBJ2-3 better, so the J call may be wrong. This CDR3 spans 15 amino acids. Per germline, CDR1 MNHNS and CDR2 SASEGT. CDR3 DNA: TGTGCCAGCAAGACGGGACAATCGAACACCGGGGAGCAGTATTTT. Its protein is CASKTGQSNTGEQYF.

There are many counts of this clonotype. The chain uses TRBV6-5 and TRBJ1-1; D perhaps matches TRBD1 (6 bases). Trimming pared 5 bases from V and 3 bases from J, leaving 31 bases between. Germline loops: CDR1 MNHEY, CDR2 SVGAGI. There are 20 residues in the CDR3. This CDR3 reads CASSHRIQGVFTLSHTEAFF. In nucleotides, the CDR3 is TGTGCCAGCAGTCACCGAATACAGGGAGTCTTTACCCTGAGTCACACTGAAGCTTTCTTT.

The sample holds one count of this clonotype. This chain connects TRBV7-2 to TRBJ1-1, with D tentatively TRBD1 (6 bases). The CDR3 spans 15 residues. Per the germline V gene, CDR1 is SGHTA and CDR2 is FQGNSA. V lost 5 bases and J lost 3, with 16 bases in between. The CDR3 sequence: CASSTPSGGYTEAFF. In nucleotides, the CDR3 is TGTGCCAGCAGCACACCCAGCGGGGGCTACACTGAAGCTTTCTTT. Looking up the rest from reference TRBV7-2 and TRBJ1-1 gives the full variable domain: GAGVSQSPSNKVTEKGKDVELRCDPISGHTALYWYRQSLGQGLEFLIYFQGNSAPDKSGLPSDRFSAERTGGSVSTLTIQRTQQEDSAVYLCASSTPSGGYTEAFFGQGTRLTVV.

This clonotype was found a few times. The chain joins TRBV30 to TRBJ2-4; maybe TRBD2 (5 bases). The end of the DNA is better explained by TRBJ2-5, so the J call may be wrong. The CDR3 length is 14 residues. Germline-derived CDR1 and CDR2 are GTSNPN and SVGIG (reference sequence). The CDR3 region is CAWTRGATVATQYF. The CDR3 DNA is TGTGCCTGGACCCGGGGAGCGACGGTAGCGACCCAGTACTTC.

The rearrangement links TRBV27 to TRBJ2-3; perhaps TRBD2 as D (6 bases). Germline CDR1 is MNHEY and CDR2 is SMNVEV (reference sequence). V was pared by 8 bases and J by 4 bases, with 19 bases between. CDR3 length: 15 residues. CDR3 in amino acids: CASGLRGRDPDTQYF. As DNA, the CDR3 is TGTGCCAGCGGGCTGCGGGGCCGTGACCCAGATACGCAGTATTTT.

V and J are TRBV6-1 and TRBJ2-5; perhaps TRBD2 as D (7 bases). Germline V gene data show CDR1 as MNHNS and CDR2 as SASEGT. The CDR3 is 14 amino acids. The CDR3 reads CGGGRTGDQETQYF. The CDR3 bases are TGTGGCGGGGGCCGGACCGGTGACCAAGAGACCCAGTACTTC.

This clonotype was counted at least ten times. The chain employs TRBV10-2 and TRBJ2-1, with TRBD2 identical over 9 bases. Trimming removed 6 bases from V and 4 bases from J; junction bases left unmatched: 7. The germline V gene encodes CDR1 WSHSY and CDR2 SAAADI. The length of the CDR3 is 15 residues. The CDR3 region has the DNA TGCGCCAGCAGCTTGTCTAGCGGGGATTACAATGAGCAGTTCTTC. It codes for CASSLSSGDYNEQFF.

The chain uses TRBV6-1 and TRBJ2-1; a weak D match, TRBD2 (7 bases). TRBJ2-7 matches the DNA end more closely, so the J call is doubtful. The CDR3 has 14 amino acids. CDR1 is MNHNS, CDR2 SASEGT, per germline. The CDR3 sequence is CASRQRGGTYEQYF. In nucleotides, the CDR3 is TGTGCCAGCAGACAGAGGGGGGGTACCTACGAGCAGTACTTC.

This clonotype was counted between two and nine times. This chain links TRBV11-2 with TRBJ2-1; 10 bases agree with TRBD2. CDR3 length: 16 residues. After removal of 5 bases from V and 7 bases from J, the junction contained 11 bases not matched to a gene. Looked up from germline, CDR1 is SGHAT and CDR2 is FQNNGV. CDR3: CASSPPLAGVRNEQFF. The CDR3 nucleotides read TGTGCCAGCAGCCCCCCCCTAGCGGGAGTTCGGAATGAGCAGTTCTTC.

This clonotype is deemed medium-sized. V gene TRBV7-3 combines with J gene TRBJ2-1; D might be TRBD2 (7 bases). Germline values: CDR1 SGHTA, CDR2 FQGTGA. The CDR3 is 15 residues long. The ends were cut back, 5 bases at V and 8 bases at J, with 19 bases in the middle. The DNA for the CDR3 is TGTGCCAGCAGCCGTGGGGGGGCGGGGTCGGATGAGCAGTTCTTC. Protein product: CASSRGGAGSDEQFF.

The rearrangement links TRBV11-3 to TRBJ2-1; 11 nucleotides agree with TRBD1. This CDR3 is 15 amino acids long. V shed 3 bases, J shed 6 bases, and the junction held 4 bases outside the gene matches. Per germline, CDR1 SGHNT and CDR2 YENEEA. The CDR3 loop reads CASSLRGTGGNEQFF. CDR3 DNA: TGTGCCAGCAGCTTGAGAGGGACAGGGGGCAATGAGCAGTTCTTC.

At least ten counts were recorded for this clonotype. The J gene is TRBJ2-3, the V gene TRBV7-6; no reliable D call. CDR1 and CDR2 from the germline V gene are SGHVS and FNYEAQ. Trimming stripped 5 bases from V and 0 bases from J, with 12 bases between. This CDR3 is built from 15 residues. This chain's CDR3 is CASSQHWASTDTQYF. DNA of the CDR3: TGTGCCAGCAGCCAACATTGGGCTAGCACAGATACGCAGTATTTT.

CDR3 region: CASSVASVDNEQFF. CDR3 in DNA: TGTGCCAGCAGCGTAGCTAGCGTGGACAATGAGCAGTTCTTC. The chain joins TRBV9 to TRBJ2-1; weak D call: TRBD2 (6 bases). Deletions cut 0 bases from V and 5 bases from J, with 9 bases between. Germline V gene lookup returns CDR1 SGDLS and CDR2 YYNGEE. The CDR3 totals 14 residues.

V and J are TRBV27 and TRBJ2-3; D is ambiguous. The V end was cut by 7 bases, the J end by 9 bases, with 23 bases between. This CDR3 is 15 amino acids long. CDR1 is MNHEY and CDR2 is SMNVEV in the germline V gene (reference sequence). The CDR3 sequence is CASTSRLRAEDTQYF. CDR3 in DNA: TGTGCCAGCACCTCGAGGCTGAGAGCCGAAGACACGCAGTATTTT.

V and J are TRBV7-6 and TRBJ2-1; 8 bases fit TRBD2. V dropped 5 bases and J dropped 0; count of bases not matched to a gene: 9. The germline V gene has CDR1 SGHVS and CDR2 FNYEAQ. The CDR3 extends over 17 amino acids. The CDR3 here is CASSAWAGGSSYNEQFF. The CDR3 DNA reads TGTGCCAGCAGCGCCTGGGCGGGAGGCAGCTCCTACAATGAGCAGTTCTTC.

The sample holds many counts of this clonotype. The V gene is TRBV6-1, the J gene TRBJ2-1; 9 bases agree with TRBD1. The V gene end was trimmed by 4 bases and the J gene end by 6 bases; junction bases not matched to a gene: 10. Germline CDR1 MNHNS, CDR2 SASEGT. There are 16 residues in the CDR3. The CDR3 protein is CASSVNRDRVANEQFF. The DNA for the CDR3 is TGTGCCAGCAGTGTCAACCGGGACAGGGTGGCCAATGAGCAGTTCTTC.

The rearrangement links TRBV6-1 to TRBJ2-4; 9 bases are a match to TRBD1. TRBJ2-7 matches the DNA end more closely, so the J call is doubtful. The CDR3 has 14 residues. CDR1 is MNHNS and CDR2 is SASEGT in the germline V gene. In nucleotides, the CDR3 is TGTGCCAGCAGTGGGACAGGGGCGACCTACGAGCAGTACTTC. It translates to CASSGTGATYEQYF.

The J gene is TRBJ2-4, the V gene TRBV10-1; D might be TRBD1 (5 bases). The end of the DNA fits TRBJ2-3 better, so the J call may be wrong. CDR1 is WNHNN and CDR2 is SYGVQD in the germline V gene (reference sequence). This CDR3 comprises 14 residues. CDR3 nucleotide sequence: TGCCGCGGCAAGGGGCTGCAAGCCCCAGACATTCAGTATTTT. It is translated as CRGKGLQAPDIQYF.

The sample holds many counts of this clonotype. The chain is built from TRBV10-2 and TRBJ2-2; D may be TRBD2 (5 bases). Germline CDR1 reads WSHSY; CDR2 reads SAAADI. Trimming removed 8 bases from V and 0 bases from J, with 10 bases in between. The CDR3 loop spans 14 amino acids. CDR3 bases: TGCGCCAGCTGTAGACTAACGAACACCGGGGAGCTGTTTTTT. Translating it yields CASCRLTNTGELFF.

For this clonotype: An end of the junction differs from the germline gene, which may be a read error. The rearrangement uses TRBV27 and TRBJ2-3, with D unresolved. The germline gives CDR1 MNHEY, CDR2 SMNVEV (reference sequence). The CDR3 loop spans 13 amino acids. Written as DNA, the CDR3 is TGTGCCAGGGGGTTGCGACCCACAGATACGCAGTACTTT. Translation gives CARGLRPTDTQYF.

This clonotype has ten or more counts. The CDR3 nucleotides are TGCGCCAGCAGCCCCGGACCCCCAGCAGAAATTCGGAATGAGCAGTTCTTC. Translation: CASSPGPPAEIRNEQFF. The J gene is TRBJ2-1, the V gene TRBV4-1; D remains unclear. The V gene lost 4 bases and the J gene lost 7 bases, with 23 bases spanning the gap. The CDR3 contains 17 residues. Germline CDR1 and CDR2: MGHRA and YSYEKL.